These 28 T cell receptor beta chains originate from one sample sequenced in a study of human T cells and chemical hapten exposure. A single record per CDR3 protein comes from TCRdb applying MiXCR to the RACE reads. This sample has about 360,000 distinct CDR3 sequences, with around 7% found just once. The time point: patch test 1, 2 weeks after DPC sensitization. The treatment: therapeutic diphenylcyclopropenone sensitization with weekly scalp DPC. The specimen was whole blood, collected in connection with sensitization to the hapten diphenylcyclopropenone (DPC). The origin of the receptors is a woman between 18 and 30 years old with alopecia areata. Some clones in this sample may be carry-over from other donors' samples.

V is TRBV4-3 and J is TRBJ2-1; TRBD1 might be the D (5 bases). The CDR3 has 15 amino acids. In germline, CDR1 is LGHNA, CDR2 YSLEER. The ends were cut back, 1 base at V and 10 bases at J, with 17 bases in the middle. The CDR3 loop reads CASSQVGHEIDEQFF. The CDR3 region has the DNA TGCGCCAGCAGCCAAGTTGGACATGAGATAGACGAGCAGTTCTTC.

This clonotype has a handful of counts. The gene calls are TRBV6-1 and TRBJ2-2; 8 positions match TRBD1. CDR1 is MNHNS, CDR2 SASEGT, per germline. CDR3 size: 15 residues. The V segment lost 5 bases and the J segment 6 bases; nucleotides outside the gene matches: 8. CDR3 amino acids: CASSQQTGDAGELFF. CDR3 DNA: TGTGCCAGCAGTCAACAGACAGGGGACGCCGGGGAGCTGTTTTTT.

This sequence joins TRBV19 and TRBJ2-7; D gene ambiguous. The CDR3 length is 15 residues. Germline CDR1 and CDR2: LNHDA and SQIVND (reference sequence). Deletions cut 4 bases from V and 2 bases from J, with 15 bases between. For the CDR3, the DNA is TGTGCCAGTAGTACTGGGTTAGGCGGAGCCTACGAGCAGTACTTC. Its translation: CASSTGLGGAYEQYF.

In DNA form, the CDR3 reads TGTGCCATCAGTGAGAGGGGTTTCGAACCCCAGCATTTT. Its translation: CAISERGFEPQHF. The rearrangement uses TRBV10-3 and TRBJ1-5, with D tentatively TRBD1 (5 bases). CDR3 size: 13 residues. The ends were cut back, 2 bases at V and 10 bases at J, with 12 bases in the middle. Germline CDR1 and CDR2: ENHRY and SYGVKD.

This clonotype has a handful of counts. V gene TRBV20-1 combines with J gene TRBJ2-3; perhaps D is TRBD1 or TRBD2 (5 bases each). V gave up 1 base and J gave up 1 base, with 12 bases separating them. Germline CDR1 reads DFQATT; CDR2 reads SNEGSKA (reference sequence). The CDR3 has 15 amino acids. CDR3 sequence: CSARGGPGGTDTQYF. The DNA for the CDR3 is TGCAGTGCTAGAGGGGGACCCGGAGGCACAGATACGCAGTATTTT.

The chain has TRBV6-5 and TRBJ1-1; the D is unclear. The CDR3 extends over 13 amino acids. Germline CDR1 and CDR2: MNHEY and SVGAGI. Trimming took 5 bases from V and 3 from J, leaving 10 bases between them. The CDR3 bases are TGTGCCAGCAGTCGAGGCCGGGACACTGAAGCTTTCTTT. It specifies CASSRGRDTEAFF.

The chain combines TRBV7-2 with TRBJ1-1, with 8 bases identical to TRBD1. V was pared by 4 bases and J by 0 bases, with 4 bases of the junction left unmatched. Germline V lookup: CDR1 SGHTA, CDR2 FQGNSA. The CDR3 spans 15 residues. The CDR3: CASSYKQGVNTEAFF. As DNA, the CDR3 is TGTGCCAGCAGCTACAAACAGGGGGTGAACACTGAAGCTTTCTTT.

This clonotype was found a few times. This chain's CDR3 is CASSLSGGNYGYTF. The CDR3 DNA reads TGTGCCAGCAGTTTATCGGGGGGCAACTATGGCTACACCTTC. The chain joins TRBV27 to TRBJ1-2, with D perhaps TRBD1 (6 bases). Trimming pared 0 bases from V and 2 bases from J, leaving 7 bases between. The CDR3 is 14 amino acids. Germline CDR1 and CDR2: MNHEY and SMNVEV (reference sequence).

This chain uses TRBV5-6 with TRBJ2-7; 8 positions match TRBD1. This CDR3 has 14 amino acids. Germline lookup yields CDR1 SGHDT and CDR2 YYEEEE. The V and J ends lost 0 bases and 5 bases, in that order; junction bases with no gene match: 4. This CDR3 reads CASSLATGDHEQYF. DNA for the CDR3: TGTGCCAGCAGCTTGGCGACAGGGGACCACGAGCAGTACTTC.

The rearrangement links TRBV7-2 to TRBJ1-2; 8 nucleotides agree with TRBD1. Germline-derived CDR1 and CDR2 are SGHTA and FQGNSA. J gave up 0 bases and V 1 base, and 4 bases lay outside the gene matches. This CDR3 is 16 amino acids long. In nucleotides, the CDR3 is TGTGCCAGCAGCTTAGTGGCAGGGGGCGCTAACTATGGCTACACCTTC. Amino acids: CASSLVAGGANYGYTF.

The chain combines TRBV21-1 with TRBJ1-2; the table's D call, TRBD1, was not checked against the DNA. TRBV21-1 is a known pseudogene. The CDR3 is 17 amino acids. CDR3 DNA: TGTGCCAGCACCAAACTTCCGAGGGACAGGGAGGACTATGGCTACACCTTC. Amino acids: CASTKLPRDREDYGYTF.

This clonotype has just a few counts. This chain links TRBV12-3 or TRBV12-4 with TRBJ2-3, with D possibly matching TRBD1 (5 bases). The CDR3 consists of 14 residues. Deletions cut 3 bases from V and 4 bases from J, with 11 bases between. This chain's CDR3 is CASSFLGRADTQYF. The CDR3 DNA follows: TGTGCCAGCAGTTTTTTAGGCAGGGCAGATACGCAGTATTTT.

The gene calls are TRBV5-1 and TRBJ2-7; D may be TRBD2 (6 bases). There are 14 residues in the CDR3. The ends were cut back, 1 base at V and 7 bases at J, with 15 bases in the middle. Germline V lookup: CDR1 SGHRS, CDR2 YFSETQ. The CDR3 DNA follows: TGCGCCAGCAGCTTGTATGGGGGGACTGGAGAGCAGTACTTC. Protein sequence: CASSLYGGTGEQYF. Using reference TRBV5-1 and TRBJ2-7 for the parts outside the CDR3, the full variable domain is KAGVTQTPRYLIKTRGQQVTLSCSPISGHRSVSWYQQTPGQGLQFLFEYFSETQRNKGNFPGRFSGRQFSNSRSEMNVSTLELGDSALYLCASSLYGGTGEQYFGPGTRLTVT.

The table lists this clonotype with a few counts. Written as DNA, the CDR3 is TGTGCCAGCAGTTTATTGGCGGGTACTGAAGCTTTCTTT. Translated, it gives CASSLLAGTEAFF. The chain employs TRBV27 and TRBJ1-1; D is ambiguous. Deletions cut 1 base from V and 5 bases from J, with 8 bases between. The CDR3 extends over 13 amino acids. Germline V gives CDR1 MNHEY, CDR2 SMNVEV (reference sequence).

The genes are TRBV20-1 and TRBJ2-2, with 10 positions matching TRBD1. CDR1 and CDR2 from the germline V gene are DFQATT and SNEGSKA (reference sequence). With 5 bases clipped from V and 0 bases from J, the junction kept 6 bases outside the gene matches. The CDR3 totals 16 residues. The CDR3 reads CSAPDRGESNTGELFF. CDR3 DNA sequence: TGCAGTGCTCCGGACAGGGGGGAATCGAACACCGGGGAGCTGTTTTTT.

This clonotype was observed many times. The chain is built from TRBV2 and TRBJ1-2, with D possibly matching TRBD1 (5 bases). Germline assignment: CDR1 SNHLY and CDR2 FYNNEI. Trimming took off 3 bases at V and 4 bases at J, with 9 bases between the two ends. This CDR3 spans 13 amino acids. As DNA, the CDR3 is TGTGCCAGCAGTGATGAGACAGTCTATGGCTACACCTTC. Translation gives CASSDETVYGYTF.

J is TRBJ2-7 and V is TRBV3-1; TRBD1 matches at 8 bases. The V segment lost 4 bases and the J segment 3 bases; nucleotides outside the gene matches: 5. The germline gives CDR1 LGHDT, CDR2 YNNKEL (reference sequence). The CDR3 sequence is 14 residues long. CDR3 region: CASSPPTGVYEQYF. CDR3 DNA sequence: TGTGCCAGCAGCCCCCCGACAGGGGTCTACGAGCAGTACTTC.

This clonotype was observed at least ten times. The chain couples TRBV24-1 to TRBJ2-2; D not resolved. The CDR3 is 16 residues long. Trimming left V 0 bases short and J 6 bases short, with 13 bases between. The germline CDR1 and CDR2 sequences are KGHDR and SFDVKD. CDR3 DNA sequence: TGTGCCACCAGTGATTTGCTAAAGTCTGTAGCCGGGGAGCTGTTTTTT. It encodes CATSDLLKSVAGELFF.

The chain couples TRBV6-5 to TRBJ1-2, with D perhaps matching TRBD1 (5 bases). V lost 5 bases, J lost 4 bases, and 14 bases lay in between. The CDR3 extends over 14 amino acids. The V gene's germline CDR1 is MNHEY and CDR2 SVGAGI. DNA for the CDR3: TGTGCCAGCAGTCAAGTTGACAGCCTCTATGGCTACACCTTC. This codes for CASSQVDSLYGYTF.

This clonotype occurred a few times. This sequence joins TRBV6-5 and TRBJ2-5; no reliable D call. The CDR3 extends over 13 amino acids. Trimming left V 6 bases short and J 5 bases short, with 13 bases between. Looked up from germline, CDR1 is MNHEY and CDR2 is SVGAGI. The CDR3 DNA sequence: TGTGCCAGCAGAGGGAAGGGTATGGAGACCCAGTACTTC. Protein sequence: CASRGKGMETQYF.

This clonotype was found many times. The V and J genes are TRBV7-9 and TRBJ2-2; D is possibly TRBD1 or TRBD2 (6 bases each). V lost 1 base to trimming and J lost 5 bases, with 17 bases between them. The length of the CDR3 is 17 residues. Germline CDR1 is SEHNR and CDR2 is FQNEAQ (reference sequence). Here the CDR3 reads CASSLVTGRIWTGELFF. The CDR3 DNA sequence: TGTGCCAGCAGCTTAGTAACAGGGAGGATTTGGACCGGGGAGCTGTTTTTT. The full variable domain, completed using reference TRBV7-9 and TRBJ2-2, is DTGVSQNPRHKITKRGQNVTFRCDPISEHNRLYWYRQTLGQGPEFLTYFQNEAQLEKSRLLSDRFSAERPKGSFSTLEIQRTEQGDSAMYLCASSLVTGRIWTGELFFGEGSRLTVL.

The chain has TRBV12-3 or TRBV12-4 and TRBJ1-5; 9 bases map to TRBD1. V shed 3 bases, J shed 7 bases, and the junction held 7 bases outside the gene matches. This CDR3 has 15 residues. As DNA, the CDR3 is TGTGCCAGCAGTTTCGGGACAGGGAATGGGCAGCCCCAGCATTTT. Translated: CASSFGTGNGQPQHF.

A few counts support this clonotype. The rearrangement links TRBV4-3 to TRBJ2-3; D possibly uses TRBD1 or TRBD2 (6 bases each). The germline V gene has CDR1 LGHNA and CDR2 YSLEER. The CDR3 length is 15 residues. V lost 4 bases and J lost 5, with 16 bases in between. CDR3 amino acids: CASSPVPGAGDTQYF. The DNA for the CDR3 is TGCGCCAGCAGCCCTGTACCGGGGGCTGGAGATACGCAGTATTTT.

The rearrangement uses TRBV10-3 and TRBJ1-2; 9 nucleotides match TRBD1. The CDR3 consists of 15 residues. Trimming at V came to 2 bases and at J to 6 bases, leaving 7 bases not matched to a gene. Germline CDR1 ENHRY, CDR2 SYGVKD. The chain's CDR3 is CAISEQGQGYDGYTF. The CDR3 coding sequence is TGTGCCATCAGTGAGCAGGGACAGGGCTACGATGGCTACACCTTC.

This clonotype has ten or more counts. This chain uses TRBV9 with TRBJ2-5; D is unclear. CDR1 and CDR2 from the germline V gene are SGDLS and YYNGEE. The CDR3 runs to 14 residues. V was trimmed by 0 bases and J by 2 bases, leaving 8 bases between them. Here the CDR3 DNA reads TGTGCCAGCAGCGTAGGAACTCTTCAAGAGACCCAGTACTTC. Protein product: CASSVGTLQETQYF.

The J gene is TRBJ2-7, the V gene TRBV5-1, with TRBD2 matching 7 bases. After removal of 4 bases from V and 0 bases from J, the junction contained 4 bases not matched to a gene. CDR3 length: 14 residues. The germline gives CDR1 SGHRS, CDR2 YFSETQ. CDR3 loop: CASSTSGDSYEQYF. The CDR3 nucleotides read TGCGCCAGCAGCACGAGCGGGGACTCCTACGAGCAGTACTTC. The entire variable domain, with the rest obtained from reference TRBV5-1 and TRBJ2-7, is as follows: KAGVTQTPRYLIKTRGQQVTLSCSPISGHRSVSWYQQTPGQGLQFLFEYFSETQRNKGNFPGRFSGRQFSNSRSEMNVSTLELGDSALYLCASSTSGDSYEQYFGPGTRLTVT.

The chain uses TRBV25-1 and TRBJ2-3; 14 positions match TRBD2. This CDR3 comprises 17 residues. The ends lost 3 bases at V and 4 bases at J; junction bases unmatched: 6. Germline CDR1 MGHDK, CDR2 SYGVNS. CDR3 protein: CASSESGLAGVSDTQYF. The CDR3 coding sequence is TGTGCCAGCAGTGAGTCGGGACTAGCGGGGGTTTCAGATACGCAGTATTTT.

This clonotype occurred a few times. The V call is TRBV20-1, the J call TRBJ2-7; 9 bases match TRBD1. This CDR3 comprises 16 residues. V was pared by 3 bases and J by 0 bases, with 9 bases of the junction left unmatched. CDR1 is DFQATT, CDR2 SNEGSKA, per germline (reference sequence). CDR3 residues: CSARGQGPLSSYEQYF. In DNA, the CDR3 is TGCAGTGCTAGGGGACAGGGTCCCCTAAGCTCCTACGAGCAGTACTTC.